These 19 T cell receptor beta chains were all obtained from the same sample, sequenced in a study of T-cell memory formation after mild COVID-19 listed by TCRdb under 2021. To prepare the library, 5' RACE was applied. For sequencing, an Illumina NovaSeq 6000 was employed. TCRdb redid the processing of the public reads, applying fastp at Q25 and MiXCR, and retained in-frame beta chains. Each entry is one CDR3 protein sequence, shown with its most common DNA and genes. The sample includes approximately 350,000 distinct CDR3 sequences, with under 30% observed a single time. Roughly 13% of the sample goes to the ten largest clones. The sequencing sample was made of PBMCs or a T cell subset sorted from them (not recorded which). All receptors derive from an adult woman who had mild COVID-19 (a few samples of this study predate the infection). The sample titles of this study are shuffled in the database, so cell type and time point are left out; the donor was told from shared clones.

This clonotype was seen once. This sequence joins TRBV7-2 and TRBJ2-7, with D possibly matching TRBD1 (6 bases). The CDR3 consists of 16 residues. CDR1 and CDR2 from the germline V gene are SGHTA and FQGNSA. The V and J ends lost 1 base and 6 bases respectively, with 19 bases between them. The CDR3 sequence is CASSLVTGWFPAEQYF. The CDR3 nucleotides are TGTGCCAGCAGCTTAGTAACAGGGTGGTTCCCCGCCGAGCAGTACTTC. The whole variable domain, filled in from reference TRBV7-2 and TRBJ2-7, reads GAGVSQSPSNKVTEKGKDVELRCDPISGHTALYWYRQSLGQGLEFLIYFQGNSAPDKSGLPSDRFSAERTGGSVSTLTIQRTQQEDSAVYLCASSLVTGWFPAEQYFGPGTRLTVT.

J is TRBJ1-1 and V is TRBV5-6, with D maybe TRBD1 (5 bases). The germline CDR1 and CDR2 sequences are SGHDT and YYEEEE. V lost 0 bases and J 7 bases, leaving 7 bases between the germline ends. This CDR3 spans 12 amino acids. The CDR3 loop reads CASSLAQGEAFF. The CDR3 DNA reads TGTGCCAGCAGCTTGGCTCAGGGTGAAGCTTTCTTT.

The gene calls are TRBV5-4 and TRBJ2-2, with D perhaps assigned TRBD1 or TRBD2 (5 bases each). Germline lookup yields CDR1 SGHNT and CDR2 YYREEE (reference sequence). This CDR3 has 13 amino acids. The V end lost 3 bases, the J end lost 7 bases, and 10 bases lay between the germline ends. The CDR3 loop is CASSSRGDGELFF. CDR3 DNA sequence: TGTGCCAGCAGCTCCCGGGGCGACGGGGAGCTGTTTTTT.

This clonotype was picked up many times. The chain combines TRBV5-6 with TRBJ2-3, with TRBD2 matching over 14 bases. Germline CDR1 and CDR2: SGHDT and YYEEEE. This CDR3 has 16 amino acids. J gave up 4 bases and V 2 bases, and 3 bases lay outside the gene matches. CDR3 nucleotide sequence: TGTGCCAGCAGCTTTGGACTAGCGGGAGGAGCAGATACGCAGTATTTT. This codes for CASSFGLAGGADTQYF.

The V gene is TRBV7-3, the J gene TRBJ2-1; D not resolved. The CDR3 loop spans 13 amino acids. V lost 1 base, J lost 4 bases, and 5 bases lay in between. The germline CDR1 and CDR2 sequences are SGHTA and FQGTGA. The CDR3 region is CASSLMGYNEQFF. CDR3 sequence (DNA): TGTGCCAGCAGCTTAATGGGGTACAATGAGCAGTTCTTC.

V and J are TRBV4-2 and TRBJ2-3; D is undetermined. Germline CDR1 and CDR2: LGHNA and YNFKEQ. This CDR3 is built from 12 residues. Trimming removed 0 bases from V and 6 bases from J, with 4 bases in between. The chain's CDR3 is CASSQEVDTQYF. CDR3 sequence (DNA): TGTGCCAGCAGCCAAGAAGTGGATACGCAGTATTTT.

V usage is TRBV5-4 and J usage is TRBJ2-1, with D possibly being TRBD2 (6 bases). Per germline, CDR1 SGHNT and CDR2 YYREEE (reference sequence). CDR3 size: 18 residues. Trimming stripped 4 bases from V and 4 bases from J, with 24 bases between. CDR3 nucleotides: TGTGCCAGCAGCCCCGGAGTAAGGCGGGGAGAGCGTTACAATGAGCAGTTCTTC. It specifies CASSPGVRRGERYNEQFF. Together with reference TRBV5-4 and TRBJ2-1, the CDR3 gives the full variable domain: ETGVTQSPTHLIKTRGQQVTLRCSSQSGHNTVSWYQQALGQGPQFIFQYYREEENGRGNFPPRFSGLQFPNYSSELNVNALELDDSALYLCASSPGVRRGERYNEQFFGPGTRLTVL.

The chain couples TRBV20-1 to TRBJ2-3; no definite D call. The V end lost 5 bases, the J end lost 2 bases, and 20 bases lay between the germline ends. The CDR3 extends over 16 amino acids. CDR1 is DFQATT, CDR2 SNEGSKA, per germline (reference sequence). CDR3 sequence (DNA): TGCAGTGCTCGGCTCGGGCCCCAGAGACCCACAGATACGCAGTATTTT. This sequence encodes CSARLGPQRPTDTQYF.

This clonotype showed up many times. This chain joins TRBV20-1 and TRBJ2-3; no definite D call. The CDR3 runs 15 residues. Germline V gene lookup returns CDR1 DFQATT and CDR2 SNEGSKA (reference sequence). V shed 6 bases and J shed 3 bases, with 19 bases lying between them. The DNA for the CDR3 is TGCAGTGCAGAGACCTATTCCATCCGGACAGATACGCAGTATTTT. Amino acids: CSAETYSIRTDTQYF.

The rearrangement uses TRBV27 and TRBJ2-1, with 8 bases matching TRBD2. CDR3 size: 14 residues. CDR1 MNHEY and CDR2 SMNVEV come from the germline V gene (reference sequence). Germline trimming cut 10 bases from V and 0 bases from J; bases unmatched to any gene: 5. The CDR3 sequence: CATTGTSSYNEQFF. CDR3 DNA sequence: TGTGCCACCACTGGGACTAGCTCCTACAATGAGCAGTTCTTC.

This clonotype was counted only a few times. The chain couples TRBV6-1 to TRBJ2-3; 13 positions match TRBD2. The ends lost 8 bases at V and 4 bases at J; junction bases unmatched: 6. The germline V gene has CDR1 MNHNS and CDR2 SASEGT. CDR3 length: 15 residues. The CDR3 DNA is TGTGCCAGCGTTCGACTAGCGGGAGGACCAGATACGCAGTATTTT. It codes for CASVRLAGGPDTQYF.

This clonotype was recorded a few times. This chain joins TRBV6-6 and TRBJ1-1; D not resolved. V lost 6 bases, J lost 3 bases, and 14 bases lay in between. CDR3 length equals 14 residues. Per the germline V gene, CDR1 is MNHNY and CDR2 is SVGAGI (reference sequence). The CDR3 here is CASSRPGRDTEAFF. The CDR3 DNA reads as TGTGCCAGCAGCCGCCCCGGGAGGGACACTGAAGCTTTCTTT.

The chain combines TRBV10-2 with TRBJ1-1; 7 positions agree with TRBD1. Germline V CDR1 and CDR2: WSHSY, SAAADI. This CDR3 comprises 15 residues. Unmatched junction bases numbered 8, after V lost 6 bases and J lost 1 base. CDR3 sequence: CASSPQGPSNTEAFF. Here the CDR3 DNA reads TGCGCCAGCAGCCCACAGGGGCCCTCGAACACTGAAGCTTTCTTT.

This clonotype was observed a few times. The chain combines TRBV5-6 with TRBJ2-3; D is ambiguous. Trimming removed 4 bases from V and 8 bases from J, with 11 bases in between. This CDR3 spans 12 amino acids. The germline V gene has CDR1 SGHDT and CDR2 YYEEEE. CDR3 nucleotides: TGTGCCAGCAGCCTAGACTTGGTTACGCAGTATTTT. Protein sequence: CASSLDLVTQYF.

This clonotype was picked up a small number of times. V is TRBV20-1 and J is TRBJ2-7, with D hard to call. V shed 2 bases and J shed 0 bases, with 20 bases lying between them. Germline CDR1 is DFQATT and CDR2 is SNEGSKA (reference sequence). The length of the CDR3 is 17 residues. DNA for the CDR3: TGCAGTGCTAGAACTTGGGCGACAAACGGTCACTCCTACGAGCAGTACTTC. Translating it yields CSARTWATNGHSYEQYF.

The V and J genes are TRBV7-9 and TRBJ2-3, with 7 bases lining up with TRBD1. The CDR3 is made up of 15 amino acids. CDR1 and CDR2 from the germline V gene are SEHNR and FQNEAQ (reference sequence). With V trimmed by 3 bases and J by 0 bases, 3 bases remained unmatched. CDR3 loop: CASSFRDRSTDTQYF. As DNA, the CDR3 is TGTGCCAGCAGCTTTAGGGACAGAAGCACAGATACGCAGTATTTT.

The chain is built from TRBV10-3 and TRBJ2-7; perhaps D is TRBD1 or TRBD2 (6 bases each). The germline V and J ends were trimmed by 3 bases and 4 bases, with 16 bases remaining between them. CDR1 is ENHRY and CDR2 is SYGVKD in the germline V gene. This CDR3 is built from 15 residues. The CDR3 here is CAISEGGQGKYEQYF. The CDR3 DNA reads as TGTGCCATCAGTGAAGGAGGGCAGGGGAAATACGAGCAGTACTTC.

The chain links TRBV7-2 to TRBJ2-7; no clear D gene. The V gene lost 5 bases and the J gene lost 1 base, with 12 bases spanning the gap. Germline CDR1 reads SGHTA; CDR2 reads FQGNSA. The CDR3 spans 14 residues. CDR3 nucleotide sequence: TGTGCCAGCAGCCAACAGACCCATTCCTACGAGCAGTACTTC. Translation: CASSQQTHSYEQYF.

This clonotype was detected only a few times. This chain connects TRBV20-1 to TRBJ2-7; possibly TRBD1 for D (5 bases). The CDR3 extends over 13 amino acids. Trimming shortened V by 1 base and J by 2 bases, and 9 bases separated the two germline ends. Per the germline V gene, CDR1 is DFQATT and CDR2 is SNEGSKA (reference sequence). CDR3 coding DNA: TGCAGTGCTAGAGGTAGGGGCCCCTACGAGCAGTACTTC. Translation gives CSARGRGPYEQYF.